This T cell receptor beta chain emerged from a study of cytomegalovirus exposure and HLA in healthy donors. V lost 4 bases to trimming and J lost 2 bases, with 10 bases between them. This CDR3 spans 14 amino acids. The germline gives CDR1 SGDLS, CDR2 YYNGEE. The PCR contained 60 Vbeta and 13 Jbeta primers. Sequencing was performed with immunoSEQ multiplex PCR; in TCRdb, only in-frame clones are kept and a portion is missing. The sample consists of 150,000 to 200,000 clones, 75% to 85% of them appearing once. The rearrangement uses TRBV9 and TRBJ1-5; no clear D. Specimen: PBMCs. This TCR derives from a girl aged 2 to 10 in good health and CMV-seropositive. The chain's CDR3 is CASSPQVGNQPQHF. The CDR3, as DNA: TGTGCCAGCAGCCCTCAGGTTGGCAATCAGCCCCAGCATTTT.